This TCR beta chain emerged from a study of blood T cell repertoires in COVID-19 (dated by TCRdb to about 2020). Background for the entire study: Samples from collaborators originated in the United States, Italy and Spain and spanned both the acute and convalescent phases of COVID-19. The material from the prospective study consisted of cDNA or gDNA derived from T cells, B-cell-depleted T cells, or PBMCs. Subjects who had been exposed to COVID-19, were actively infected with it, or had recovered from it provided the deeply sampled blood TCRbeta repertoires that made up the dataset. The repertoires were made available in a free public database intended to serve as a resource for research on the immune response to SARS-CoV-2. The samples were drawn from the first 160 participants of the ongoing ImmuneRACE study and from 1,200 or so subjects provided by 6 global collaborators. Nearly every sample came with metadata listing a de-identified subject ID, COVID-19 status, age in years and sex. HLA class I and class II types, where available, came from metadata supplied by the sample provider rather than from assay-based typing. Study-wide conclusions, independent of this receptor: Clinical and demographic metadata were provided uncurated, with the amount varying by source and participant.

Each collaborating institution followed its own protocols to collect whole blood in K2EDTA tubes. For TCRbeta analysis, collaborator samples were shipped as frozen whole blood, as isolated PBMCs, or as DNA extracted from either sample type. Concerning this clone itself: Its antigen is still unknown. The input lacks base qualities; no much larger clone sits a single base away.

Its CDR3 holds 15 amino acids, cysteine through phenylalanine. Only CDR3 DNA is held: 45 bases, read in frame from base 1. The V and J ends are trimmed by 6 bases and 3 bases, leaving 18 bases between them. The germline V gene yields MDHEN for CDR1 and SYDVKM for CDR2. The immunoSEQ Assay, a bias-controlled multiplex PCR, was used to amplify TCRbeta CDR3 regions from genomic DNA. The source study handled its data this way. The number of nucleated cells in each sample was estimated from the amplification of reference gene primers within the assay. Sequence reads were collapsed and filtered to measure the absolute abundance of every unique TCRbeta CDR3 rearrangement. Productive Simpson clonality was computed per sample as the square root of Simpson's diversity index over productive rearrangements. Held by TCRdb, this immuneACCESS table contains in-frame sequences only and omits some clones. Under half of the omission traces to an unresolved V gene where checked; the cause of the rest is unknown. V and J calls plus clone size are reproduced from that table; the DNA served to infer D and trimming. The sample includes approximately 91,000 clones, with 80% observed a single time. The ten top clones hold 15% to 20% of the sample.

The V gene is TRBV28 and the J gene is TRBJ2-7; TRBD1 is a weak D gene call, 6 bases matching. This sequence was found in a human donor in a cohort sampled during active COVID-19. Sequencing input: peripheral blood. The nucleotide sequence reads TGTGCCAGCAGGCCCAACAGGGCGGTGATCTACGAGCAGTACTTC. It specifies CASRPNRAVIYEQYF.